A single sample is the source of the 24 T cell receptor beta chains below, sequenced in a study of cytomegalovirus exposure and HLA in healthy donors. The PCR employed 60 Vbeta primers together with 13 Jbeta primers. TCRdb keeps only in-frame clones here, not all; method: immunoSEQ multiplex PCR. This table holds under 200,000 clones, roughly 90% found once. The source material was PBMCs. The receptor set was obtained from a woman younger than 35 in good health and CMV-seronegative.

This clone was picked up one time. The V gene is TRBV28, the J gene TRBJ2-7; tentatively, D is TRBD1 (6 bases). This CDR3 comprises 11 residues. With 8 bases removed from V and 5 bases from J, the gap between germline ends came to 10 bases. Germline CDR1 MDHEN, CDR2 SYDVKM. The DNA for the CDR3 is TGTGCCAGCGCAGGGGTACACGAGCAGTACTTC. Translation: CASAGVHEQYF. Combining the CDR3 with reference TRBV28 and TRBJ2-7 gives the whole variable domain DVKVTQSSRYLVKRTGEKVFLECVQDMDHENMFWYRQDPGLGLRLIYFSYDVKMKEKGDIPEGYSVSREKKERFSLILESASTNQTSMYLCASAGVHEQYFGPGTRLTVT.

This chain uses TRBV11-2 with TRBJ1-2; D is unresolved. V was cut by 1 base and J by 3 bases, with 15 bases left in between. The CDR3 consists of 16 residues. Germline V lookup: CDR1 SGHAT, CDR2 FQNNGV. The CDR3 reads CASSLGVLGLDYGYTF. The CDR3 DNA sequence: TGTGCCAGCAGCTTAGGAGTACTGGGCTTGGACTATGGCTACACCTTC. Full variable domain (rest looked up from reference TRBV11-2 and TRBJ1-2): EAGVAQSPRYKIIEKRQSVAFWCNPISGHATLYWYQQILGQGPKLLIQFQNNGVVDDSQLPKDRFSAERLKGVDSTLKIQPAKLEDSAVYLCASSLGVLGLDYGYTFGSGTRLTVV.

The V call is TRBV19, the J call TRBJ1-5, with D possibly matching TRBD1 (6 bases). Germline CDR1 and CDR2: LNHDA and SQIVND (reference sequence). The CDR3 runs to 17 residues. V lost 4 bases, J lost 4 bases, and 20 bases lay in between. CDR3 residues: CASSKSQWRTVNQPQHF. The CDR3 bases are TGTGCCAGTAGTAAGTCCCAGTGGCGGACAGTAAATCAGCCCCAGCATTTT.

The J gene is TRBJ1-1, the V gene TRBV18, with 9 bases lining up with TRBD1. The germline V gene encodes CDR1 KGHSH and CDR2 LQKENI. With V trimmed by 3 bases and J by 4 bases, 3 bases remained unmatched. This CDR3 region has 14 residues. CDR3 sequence (DNA): TGTGCCAGCTCACCCCGGGACAGGGCCACTGAAGCTTTCTTT. Translated, it gives CASSPRDRATEAFF.

This clone was recorded once. The chain joins TRBV28 to TRBJ2-1; maybe TRBD2 (6 bases). Germline V gene lookup returns CDR1 MDHEN and CDR2 SYDVKM. This CDR3 has 16 residues. The V end was cut by 2 bases, the J end by 1 base, with 12 bases between. The CDR3: CASSLVPGASYNEQFF. The CDR3 bases are TGTGCCAGCAGTTTAGTACCGGGAGCATCCTACAATGAGCAGTTCTTC.

V and J are TRBV29-1 and TRBJ2-3; D is ambiguous. The V gene lost 6 bases and the J gene lost 2 bases, with 9 bases spanning the gap. This CDR3 is built from 12 residues. Looked up from germline, CDR1 is SQVTM and CDR2 is ANQGSEA. CDR3 protein: CSVVWPTDTQYF. The CDR3 DNA reads TGCAGCGTGGTTTGGCCCACAGATACGCAGTATTTT.

The gene calls are TRBV5-4 and TRBJ2-2; TRBD2 matches at 10 bases. V lost 7 bases to trimming and J lost 6 bases; unmatched junction nucleotides: 6. Germline values: CDR1 SGHNT, CDR2 YYREEE (reference sequence). The CDR3 totals 14 residues. The CDR3 DNA reads as TGTGCCAGCGGCGGACTAGCGGTGCCCGGGGAGCTGTTTTTT. Translated, it gives CASGGLAVPGELFF.

The genes are TRBV5-1 and TRBJ1-2; D may be TRBD1 (5 bases). Per the germline V gene, CDR1 is SGHRS and CDR2 is YFSETQ. Trimming stripped 0 bases from V and 5 bases from J, with 17 bases between. CDR3 length: 16 residues. The CDR3 here is CASSLVAGSEGYGYTF. For the CDR3, the DNA is TGCGCCAGCAGCTTGGTTGCGGGGAGTGAGGGGTATGGCTACACCTTC.

In this sample, this clone turned up a few times. This chain links TRBV18 with TRBJ1-1; unclear D gene. Deletions cut 3 bases from V and 5 bases from J, with 16 bases between. This CDR3 spans 15 amino acids. Germline-derived CDR1 and CDR2 are KGHSH and LQKENI. DNA of the CDR3: TGTGCCAGCTCACCGACCGGGTCGGCGGGGACTGAAGCTTTCTTT. Encoded protein: CASSPTGSAGTEAFF. Combining the CDR3 with reference TRBV18 and TRBJ1-1 gives the whole variable domain NAGVMQNPRHLVRRRGQEARLRCSPMKGHSHVYWYRQLPEEGLKFMVYLQKENIIDESGMPKERFSAEFPKEGPSILRIQQVVRGDSAAYFCASSPTGSAGTEAFFGQGTRLTVV.

The CDR3 region is CASSPDRESYGYTF. The DNA of the CDR3 is TGTGCCAGCTCACCAGACAGGGAGAGCTATGGCTACACCTTC. V is TRBV18 and J is TRBJ1-2; 7 bases map to TRBD1. The CDR3 is 14 residues long. The germline CDR1 and CDR2 sequences are KGHSH and LQKENI. Germline trimming cut 2 bases from V and 4 bases from J; bases unmatched to any gene: 4. Supplemented by reference TRBV18 and TRBJ1-2, the full variable domain reads NAGVMQNPRHLVRRRGQEARLRCSPMKGHSHVYWYRQLPEEGLKFMVYLQKENIIDESGMPKERFSAEFPKEGPSILRIQQVVRGDSAAYFCASSPDRESYGYTFGSGTRLTVV.

This chain links TRBV6-5 with TRBJ2-7, with 10 positions matching TRBD2. Unmatched junction bases numbered 4, after V lost 0 bases and J lost 5 bases. This CDR3 comprises 15 residues. The germline gives CDR1 MNHEY, CDR2 SVGAGI. The CDR3 DNA reads as TGTGCCAGCAGTTACTCGAGCGGGAGGGGTCACGAGCAGTACTTC. Amino acids: CASSYSSGRGHEQYF.

CDR3 nucleotide sequence: TGTGCCAGTCATAACAGGGGGCCCGGGGAGCTGTTTTTT. This translates into CASHNRGPGELFF. The J gene is TRBJ2-2, the V gene TRBV7-8, with TRBD1 matching over 9 bases. Losses at the gene ends were 9 bases for V and 6 bases for J; bases not matched to a gene: 5. The CDR3 contains 13 residues. In germline, CDR1 is SGHVS, CDR2 FQNEAQ.

This sequence joins TRBV6-4 and TRBJ2-2, with no clear D. The V gene lost 3 bases and the J gene lost 2 bases, with 7 bases spanning the gap. The CDR3 has 14 residues. The germline V gene has CDR1 MRHNA and CDR2 SNTAGT. The CDR3 nucleotides are TGTGCCAGCAGTGAATATATTAACACCGGGGAGCTGTTTTTT. It yields the protein CASSEYINTGELFF.

This clone occurred once. This chain joins TRBV29-1 and TRBJ1-5, with D tentatively TRBD1 (5 bases). The germline V and J ends were trimmed by 5 bases and 9 bases, with 11 bases remaining between them. CDR1 and CDR2 from the germline V gene are SQVTM and ANQGSEA. The CDR3 covers 11 residues. The CDR3 sequence: CSVSSGGPQHF. The DNA for the CDR3 is TGCAGCGTTTCTAGCGGGGGGCCCCAGCATTTT.

This chain links TRBV7-9 with TRBJ1-2; no clear D. Per germline, CDR1 SEHNR and CDR2 FQNEAQ (reference sequence). Between the trimmed V and J ends, which lost 5 bases and 0 bases, there was a span of 13 bases. This CDR3 comprises 15 residues. The CDR3 region has the DNA TGTGCCAGCAGCCCCGTCTCCCGGGCTAACTATGGCTACACCTTC. It encodes CASSPVSRANYGYTF.

The rearrangement links TRBV7-9 to TRBJ1-3, with 7 positions matching TRBD1. The CDR3 is 15 amino acids. Germline V lookup: CDR1 SEHNR, CDR2 FQNEAQ (reference sequence). V lost 4 bases, J lost 4 bases, and 7 bases stayed unmatched. The CDR3 is CASSSGTDGGNTIYF. DNA for the CDR3: TGTGCCAGCAGCTCCGGGACAGATGGCGGAAACACCATATATTTT.

The genes are TRBV2 and TRBJ1-1; D possibly corresponds to TRBD1 (5 bases). Trimming pared 3 bases from V and 4 bases from J, leaving 12 bases between. The CDR3 runs 14 residues. In germline, CDR1 is SNHLY, CDR2 FYNNEI. The CDR3 DNA reads TGTGCCAGCAGTGAGCTTGAAACAGGCACTGAAGCTTTCTTT. It translates to CASSELETGTEAFF.

The rearrangement uses TRBV7-6 and TRBJ2-3, with 9 bases identical to TRBD2. The V gene's germline CDR1 is SGHVS and CDR2 FNYEAQ. The CDR3 length is 18 residues. Losses at the gene ends were 2 bases for V and 0 bases for J; bases not matched to a gene: 9. The CDR3 loop reads CASSLIHPSGISTDTQYF. CDR3 bases: TGTGCCAGCAGCTTAATACACCCTAGCGGGATTAGCACAGATACGCAGTATTTT.

The V call is TRBV4-1, the J call TRBJ2-1; 8 positions match TRBD2. After removal of 2 bases from V and 6 bases from J, the junction contained 6 bases not matched to a gene. Germline-derived CDR1 and CDR2 are MGHRA and YSYEKL. This CDR3 is 15 amino acids long. The CDR3: CASSQLAGGRNEQFF. CDR3 sequence (DNA): TGCGCCAGCAGCCAACTGGCGGGGGGCCGCAATGAGCAGTTCTTC.

This chain joins TRBV27 and TRBJ2-2, with 9 bases matching TRBD1. This CDR3 has 15 amino acids. J lost 4 bases, V lost 1 base, and 1 base had no gene match. The germline V gene has CDR1 MNHEY and CDR2 SMNVEV (reference sequence). As DNA, the CDR3 is TGTGCCAGCAGTTTATACAGGGGGCTCACCGGGGAGCTGTTTTTT. Translating it yields CASSLYRGLTGELFF.

The gene calls are TRBV14 and TRBJ1-2; 7 nucleotides align to TRBD1. The ends lost 1 base at V and 5 bases at J; junction bases unmatched: 4. Germline loops: CDR1 SGHDN, CDR2 FVKESK. This CDR3 has 14 amino acids. The CDR3 nucleotides read TGTGCCAGCAGCCAAGGGGGACAGCCTTATGGCTACACCTTC. Translation: CASSQGGQPYGYTF. Full variable domain (outside the CDR3, taken from reference TRBV14 and TRBJ1-2): EAGVTQFPSHSVIEKGQTVTLRCDPISGHDNLYWYRRVMGKEIKFLLHFVKESKQDESGMPNNRFLAERTGGTYSTLKVQPAELEDSGVYFCASSQGGQPYGYTFGSGTRLTVV.

The chain is built from TRBV28 and TRBJ1-2, with D possibly TRBD1 on 6 matching bases. This CDR3 has 13 residues. Trimming pared 6 bases from V and 4 bases from J, leaving 12 bases between. Germline values: CDR1 MDHEN, CDR2 SYDVKM. The chain's CDR3 is CASSMDSFYGYTF. CDR3 coding DNA: TGTGCCAGCAGCATGGACAGTTTCTATGGCTACACCTTC.

The gene calls are TRBV4-1 and TRBJ2-7; D is possibly TRBD1 (6 bases). CDR1 is MGHRA, CDR2 YSYEKL, per germline. Trimming shortened V by 1 base and J by 4 bases, and 14 bases separated the two germline ends. This CDR3 has 15 residues. DNA for the CDR3: TGCGCCAGCAGCCAAGTATCGGGACAATTATACGAGCAGTACTTC. This codes for CASSQVSGQLYEQYF.

J is TRBJ1-1 and V is TRBV5-4, with a tentative D call TRBD1 (5 bases). V was trimmed by 4 bases and J by 1 base, leaving 11 bases between them. This CDR3 contains 14 residues. Germline CDR1 reads SGHNT; CDR2 reads YYREEE (reference sequence). Written as DNA, the CDR3 is TGTGCCAGCAGCGGGGCGGACGGGAACACTGAAGCTTTCTTT. It codes for CASSGADGNTEAFF.